This TCR beta chain was recovered during a study of regulatory T cells in long-lasting Graves disease. Time point denoted: newly diagnosed GD, antithyroid drugs for less than 3 months. RNA isolated from PBMCs was used to make the TCR library. This clonotype has ten or more counts. Assembly of TCR beta libraries relied on iRepertoire HTBI primers together with Arm-PCR of CDR3 regions. MiXCR, applied by TCRdb to the multiplex PCR reads, yields one record per CDR3 protein. There are under 700,000 distinct CDR3 sequences in the sample; about 16% occur only once, and about 25% lies in the top ten. The same sample was also used in a study of T cells in Graves' hyperthyroidism and ophthalmopathy. That report adds: HTBI primers were used for first-round RT-PCR of the TCR CDR3.

This receptor was obtained from a woman aged 35-65 years with Graves disease. The sample consisted of peripheral blood mononuclear cells (PBMCs), taken at new diagnosis, from a patient treated with antithyroid drugs.

The CDR3 here is CASSYERGVHGYTF. CDR3 nucleotide sequence: TGTGCCAGCAGTTACGAGCGAGGGGTACATGGCTACACCTTC. V and J are TRBV6-2 or TRBV6-3 and TRBJ1-2; possibly TRBD1 for D (5 bases). With 2 bases removed from V and 6 bases from J, the gap between germline ends came to 13 bases. The CDR3 loop spans 14 amino acids. From germline, CDR1 is MNHEY and CDR2 SVGEGT.